Shown below are 8 T cell receptor beta chains from a single sample sequenced in a study of T cells in Graves' hyperthyroidism and ophthalmopathy. RNA transcripts gave rise to amplified TCR beta CDR3 regions. During a first-round RT-PCR of the TCR CDR3, the HTBI primer set was used. TCRdb ran MiXCR on the multiplex PCR reads and lists one entry per CDR3 protein. The data hold 550,000 to 600,000 distinct CDR3 sequences, with around 46% observed a single time. Sequencing was carried out using peripheral blood or thyroid tissue (not recorded which). The receptors shown here come from an adult woman with Graves' disease, either hyperthyroidism or ophthalmopathy (not recorded which).

This clonotype was seen once. The V and J genes are TRBV7-9 and TRBJ2-2; weak D call: TRBD2 (6 bases). Germline assignment: CDR1 SEHNR and CDR2 FQNEAQ (reference sequence). This CDR3 contains 16 residues. V lost 3 bases to trimming and J lost 3 bases, with 14 bases between them. CDR3 in amino acids: CASSLQGGTDTGELFF. CDR3 DNA sequence: TGTGCCAGCAGCTTGCAAGGAGGGACGGACACCGGGGAGCTGTTTTTT.

This clonotype was seen a few times. This chain uses TRBV11-2 with TRBJ1-4; D is possibly TRBD1 (6 bases). This CDR3 contains 14 residues. Trimming removed 5 bases at V and 8 bases at J, with 15 bases between. CDR1 SGHAT and CDR2 FQNNGV come from the germline V gene. CDR3 residues: CASSTGQGREKLFF. CDR3 nucleotide sequence: TGTGCCAGCAGCACCGGGCAGGGGAGGGAAAAACTGTTTTTT.

This clonotype was detected a few times. The rearrangement joins TRBV7-9 to TRBJ2-5; tentatively, D is TRBD1 (5 bases). The CDR3 is 14 amino acids. V lost 1 base and J lost 10, with 16 bases in between. The germline V gene has CDR1 SEHNR and CDR2 FQNEAQ (reference sequence). In nucleotides, the CDR3 is TGTGCCAGCAGCTTAGAAGGGCAGCTAAGGGGCCAGTACTTC. Amino acids: CASSLEGQLRGQYF.

The chain links TRBV24-1 to TRBJ2-2; D ambiguous. Trimming removed 0 bases at V and 4 bases at J, with 11 bases between. This CDR3 region has 16 residues. CDR1 and CDR2 (germline): KGHDR, SFDVKD. The CDR3, as DNA: TGTGCCACCAGTGATTTGGGGAATAGGCCCACCGGGGAGCTGTTTTTT. Protein sequence: CATSDLGNRPTGELFF.

The chain combines TRBV19 with TRBJ2-6; D uncertain. The V end was cut by 8 bases, the J end by 2 bases, with 13 bases between. The germline gives CDR1 LNHDA, CDR2 SQIVND (reference sequence). The CDR3 length is 15 residues. CDR3 bases: TGTGCCAGTGCTAGGGCGGCAACTGGGGCCAACGTCCTGACTTTC. Residues: CASARAATGANVLTF.

This sequence joins TRBV28 and TRBJ1-5; no firm D call. Trimming removed 6 bases from V and 2 bases from J, with 23 bases in between. Germline V gene lookup returns CDR1 MDHEN and CDR2 SYDVKM. There are 18 residues in the CDR3. CDR3 amino acids: CASSSNKGRGARNQPQHF. The CDR3 DNA follows: TGTGCCAGCAGCTCTAACAAAGGGAGAGGAGCGCGCAATCAGCCCCAGCATTTT.

This clonotype was found many times. The rearrangement uses TRBV4-1 and TRBJ2-2; the D gene could be TRBD1 or TRBD2 (5 bases each). Trimming took 3 bases from V and 9 from J, leaving 8 bases between them. Germline V gene lookup returns CDR1 MGHRA and CDR2 YSYEKL. CDR3 length equals 12 residues. The CDR3 protein is CASSQRGRELFF. CDR3 DNA: TGCGCCAGCAGCCAGAGGGGACGGGAGCTGTTTTTT.

This clonotype has at least ten counts. The chain joins TRBV29-1 to TRBJ1-1, with 8 bases that match TRBD1. The J segment lost 5 bases and the V segment lost 6 bases, leaving 5 bases of the junction unmatched. Germline V gene sequence: CDR1 SQVTM, CDR2 ANQGSEA. CDR3 length equals 12 residues. The CDR3 DNA sequence: TGCAGCGTAGACAGGGGAGGTACTGAAGCTTTCTTT. Amino acid sequence: CSVDRGGTEAFF.